This T cell receptor beta chain emerged from a study of T cells in Graves' hyperthyroidism and ophthalmopathy. Study-wide points: Ophthalmopathy got predicted by the model a median approximately 6 months before its onset.

The sample holds many counts of this clonotype. What it binds is not known. Amplified TCR beta CDR3 regions derived from RNA transcripts. TCR CDR3 underwent first-round RT-PCR with the HTBI primer set. From the multiplex PCR reads, TCRdb called clonotypes with MiXCR, one entry per CDR3 protein. The top ten clones hold about 21% of a sample with hundreds of thousands of distinct CDR3 sequences, roughly 15% of them seen once. The J segment lost 6 bases and the V segment lost 1 base, leaving 3 bases of the junction unmatched. Germline-derived CDR1 and CDR2 are MNHNS and SASEGT. CDR3 length: 15 amino acids.

The chain links TRBV6-1 to TRBJ2-2, with 9 bases that match TRBD1. The sample consisted of blood. The TCR sequence derives from a woman in her sixties with Graves' ophthalmopathy. In nucleotides, the CDR3 is TGTGCCAGCAGTGAAGTGACAGGGGGGTCCGGGGAGCTGTTTTTT. Translation: CASSEVTGGSGELFF.